This T cell receptor (beta chain) was documented in a study of T-cell reconstitution after alpha-beta-depleted transplantation in children. Germline V gene sequence: CDR1 ENHRY, CDR2 SYGVKD. Trimming at V came to 6 bases and at J to 4 bases, leaving 11 bases not matched to a gene. This CDR3 spans 16 amino acids. The sample holds a few counts of this clonotype. Its antigen is unidentified. Regarding the study as a whole: Newly generated T cells supplied most T-cell counts and diversity one year post-transplant. Expanded graft clones numbering several hundred reportedly gave rise to alpha-beta T cells about two months after transplant. There were some patients whose high TCRbeta diversity at day 60 came from surviving recipient T cells and thymic progenitors.

Unique molecular identifiers were incorporated into the prepared TCRbeta library. TCRdb processed the PCR reads anew with MiXCR; each CDR3 protein has one entry. The table has about 1,000,000 distinct CDR3 sequences, about 29% seen once. The clonotype was recovered from a boy under three years old who had a stem cell transplant for SCID, so the T cells may come from the graft donor. The sample here was PBMCs, mostly from graft donor cells, taken 360 days after TCRalphabeta/CD19-depleted stem cell transplant. The chain carries TRBV10-3 and TRBJ1-2; 10 nucleotides match TRBD1. The CDR3: CAIREPGTGAPYGYTF. The CDR3 DNA follows: TGTGCCATCAGGGAACCCGGGACAGGGGCTCCCTATGGCTACACCTTC.